These 16 T cell receptor beta chains share one sample of origin, sequenced in a study of cytomegalovirus exposure and HLA in healthy donors. Researchers ran the PCR with 60 Vbeta and 13 Jbeta primers. Method: immunoSEQ multiplex PCR; TCRdb's copy keeps in-frame clones and lacks some. Here the sample spans 110,000 or so clones, approximately 80% being singletons. Input material: PBMCs. The receptors come from a man aged 18-30 years in good health and CMV-seropositive.

This clone was found a few times. This sequence joins TRBV30 and TRBJ2-1, with 8 positions matching TRBD2. Per germline, CDR1 GTSNPN and CDR2 SVGIG (reference sequence). The CDR3 totals 16 residues. Trimming removed 0 bases from V and 4 bases from J; junction bases left unmatched: 8. CDR3 sequence reads: CAWSVRSGGFYNEQFF. CDR3 nucleotides: TGTGCCTGGAGTGTACGGTCGGGGGGGTTTTACAATGAGCAGTTCTTC. Together with reference TRBV30 and TRBJ2-1, the CDR3 gives the full variable domain: SQTIHQWPATLVQPVGSPLSLECTVEGTSNPNLYWYRQAAGRGLQLLFYSVGIGQISSEVPQNLSASRPQDRQFILSSKKLLLSDSGFYLCAWSVRSGGFYNEQFFGPGTRLTVL.

This chain links TRBV2 with TRBJ2-7; D is ambiguous. V was pared by 2 bases and J by 2 bases, with 7 bases between. Germline V gene lookup returns CDR1 SNHLY and CDR2 FYNNEI. The CDR3 loop spans 13 amino acids. Here the CDR3 DNA reads TGTGCCAGCAGTGAACTGGGCGCCTACGAGCAGTACTTC. This translates into CASSELGAYEQYF.

This chain connects TRBV9 to TRBJ2-1, with D possibly TRBD2 on 5 matching bases. CDR3 length equals 12 residues. Trimming removed 3 bases from V and 7 bases from J, with 8 bases in between. Germline CDR1 is SGDLS and CDR2 is YYNGEE. In DNA, the CDR3 is TGTGCCAGCAGCGCACGAGGGAATGAGCAGTTCTTC. This translates into CASSARGNEQFF.

V gene TRBV19 combines with J gene TRBJ1-2; the D gene is possibly TRBD1 (6 bases). Per germline, CDR1 LNHDA and CDR2 SQIVND (reference sequence). The length of the CDR3 is 16 residues. V was trimmed by 5 bases and J by 0 bases, leaving 16 bases between them. The CDR3 here is CASSDFQGMTNYGYTF. CDR3 DNA sequence: TGTGCCAGTAGTGACTTTCAGGGGATGACTAACTATGGCTACACCTTC.

This clone was seen only a few times. V is TRBV4-1 and J is TRBJ1-2; D is perhaps TRBD1 (5 bases). Deletions cut 0 bases from V and 3 bases from J, with 11 bases between. This CDR3 has 15 amino acids. Germline V gives CDR1 MGHRA, CDR2 YSYEKL. CDR3 loop: CASSQDSGNDYGYTF. DNA for the CDR3: TGCGCCAGCAGCCAAGATTCAGGGAACGACTATGGCTACACCTTC.

This chain connects TRBV7-9 to TRBJ1-1; 7 positions agree with TRBD1. V shed 5 bases, J shed 1 base, and the junction held 13 bases outside the gene matches. The CDR3 extends over 17 amino acids. Germline values: CDR1 SEHNR, CDR2 FQNEAQ (reference sequence). CDR3 in DNA: TGTGCCAGCAGCGCCCGACAGGGAATAAGGGGGAACACTGAAGCTTTCTTT. Residues: CASSARQGIRGNTEAFF.

V gene TRBV5-1 combines with J gene TRBJ1-2; D is possibly TRBD1 (6 bases). Germline V gene sequence: CDR1 SGHRS, CDR2 YFSETQ. Trimming took off 0 bases at V and 5 bases at J, with 11 bases between the two ends. The CDR3 loop spans 14 amino acids. The CDR3 loop reads CASSLADQGYGYTF. DNA of the CDR3: TGCGCCAGCAGCTTGGCCGACCAGGGGTATGGCTACACCTTC.

The V call is TRBV10-2, the J call TRBJ2-3, with TRBD2 as a possible D gene (5 bases). Trimming shortened V by 10 bases and J by 4 bases, and 18 bases separated the two germline ends. CDR1 and CDR2 from the germline V gene are WSHSY and SAAADI. The CDR3 covers 14 residues. As DNA, the CDR3 is TGCGCCACCAAGAGGGTAGCTAGCCCAGATACGCAGTATTTT. It yields the protein CATKRVASPDTQYF.

The rearrangement joins TRBV7-2 to TRBJ1-5; tentatively, D is TRBD1 (5 bases). The length of the CDR3 is 14 residues. Germline CDR1 is SGHTA and CDR2 is FQGNSA. The ends were cut back, 5 bases at V and 11 bases at J, with 19 bases in the middle. The CDR3 DNA reads TGTGCCAGCAGCGAACAGGCCCGGGGGGGGGCCCAGCATTTT. Its translation: CASSEQARGGAQHF.

This clone was recorded once. The chain links TRBV11-2 to TRBJ1-5; D is unclear. This CDR3 region has 14 residues. Germline loops: CDR1 SGHAT, CDR2 FQNNGV. Trimming stripped 3 bases from V and 7 bases from J, with 13 bases between. Here the CDR3 reads CASSFPTASQPQHF. The CDR3 nucleotides are TGTGCCAGCAGCTTTCCCACTGCCTCGCAGCCCCAGCATTTT.

This clone has a handful of counts. The chain has TRBV7-3 and TRBJ2-1; 11 bases line up with TRBD2. Germline V gene lookup returns CDR1 SGHTA and CDR2 FQGTGA. V was clipped by 2 bases and J by 4 bases; unmatched bases: 7. The CDR3 length is 17 residues. The CDR3 sequence: CASSLLGGTSGYNEQFF. Here the CDR3 DNA reads TGTGCCAGCAGCTTACTTGGCGGGACTAGCGGATACAATGAGCAGTTCTTC.

This sequence joins TRBV9 and TRBJ2-7, with 10 bases lining up with TRBD2. Germline loops: CDR1 SGDLS, CDR2 YYNGEE. Trimming took 3 bases from V and 2 from J; bases not matched to a gene: 5. The CDR3 consists of 15 residues. CDR3 bases: TGTGCCAGCAGCGCTACTAGCGGGGCAACCTACGAGCAGTACTTC. This codes for CASSATSGATYEQYF. The complete variable domain, with remaining parts taken from reference TRBV9 and TRBJ2-7, reads DSGVTQTPKHLITATGQRVTLRCSPRSGDLSVYWYQQSLDQGLQFLIQYYNGEERAKGNILERFSAQQFPDLHSELNLSSLELGDSALYFCASSATSGATYEQYFGPGTRLTVT.

The J gene is TRBJ1-6, the V gene TRBV5-6, with TRBD1 matching 8 bases. The V gene's germline CDR1 is SGHDT and CDR2 YYEEEE. Unmatched junction bases numbered 7, after V lost 4 bases and J lost 7 bases. This CDR3 spans 15 amino acids. CDR3 bases: TGTGCCAGCAGCACTCAGGGGGCTACGAATTCACCCCTCCACTTT. This codes for CASSTQGATNSPLHF. Full variable domain (remainder filled in from reference TRBV5-6 and TRBJ1-6): DAGVTQSPTHLIKTRGQQVTLRCSPKSGHDTVSWYQQALGQGPQFIFQYYEEEERQRGNFPDRFSGHQFPNYSSELNVNALLLGDSALYLCASSTQGATNSPLHFGNGTRLTVT.

This clone was seen just once. The chain joins TRBV15 to TRBJ1-1; no firm D call. Germline V gene data show CDR1 as LNHNV and CDR2 as YYDKDF (reference sequence). The CDR3 covers 14 residues. V lost 5 bases to trimming and J lost 0 bases, with 10 bases between them. CDR3 loop: CATSPGEMNTEAFF. Here the CDR3 DNA reads TGTGCCACCAGCCCAGGTGAAATGAACACTGAAGCTTTCTTT.

The rearrangement links TRBV25-1 to TRBJ2-7; D is undetermined. V was cut by 4 bases and J by 1 base, with 14 bases left in between. Germline CDR1 reads MGHDK; CDR2 reads SYGVNS. There are 15 residues in the CDR3. The CDR3: CASSGAAEQSYEQYF. The CDR3 coding sequence is TGTGCCAGCAGTGGCGCGGCGGAACAATCCTACGAGCAGTACTTC.

This clone occurred a few times. This chain links TRBV18 with TRBJ1-1, with 9 positions matching TRBD1. The CDR3 is 15 amino acids. V shed 6 bases, J shed 4 bases, and the junction held 9 bases outside the gene matches. CDR1 and CDR2 from the germline V gene are KGHSH and LQKENI. Here the CDR3 reads CASSQDRGLRTEAFF. Written as DNA, the CDR3 is TGTGCCAGCTCGCAGGACAGGGGATTGCGCACTGAAGCTTTCTTT.